The entry that follows covers one T cell receptor beta chain sequence. This entry belongs to a study of control samples from healthy donors and cancer patients. The CDR3 has 15 amino acids. With 6 bases removed from V and 9 bases from J, the gap between germline ends came to 18 bases. In germline, CDR1 is SNHLY, CDR2 FYNNEI. Generated by immunoSEQ multiplex PCR, the TCRdb table keeps only in-frame clones and is missing some. The sample holds 150,000 to 200,000 clones, nearly 96% seen once. The chain couples TRBV2 to TRBJ1-6; possible D gene TRBD1, 6 bases. This receptor was identified in a woman in her twenties or thirties in good health. The sample consisted of blood. CDR3 in amino acids: CASSPGGGRLSPLHF. In DNA, the CDR3 is TGTGCCAGCAGCCCTGGGGGGGGGCGACTTTCACCCCTCCACTTT. The whole variable domain, remainder taken from reference TRBV2 and TRBJ1-6, is EPEVTQTPSHQVTQMGQEVILRCVPISNHLYFYWYRQILGQKVEFLVSFYNNEISEKSEIFDDQFSVERPDGSNFTLKIRSTKLEDSAMYFCASSPGGGRLSPLHFGNGTRLTVT.